The clone carrying this T cell receptor beta chain was recorded a few times. Its cognate antigen is unknown. Carried by the TCR beta cDNA libraries were unique molecular identifiers. Input of roughly 0.85 to 11 million T cells yielded a few hundred thousand cDNA molecules. Each CDR3 protein is one row after TCRdb ran MiXCR on the PCR reads. This table holds approximately 690,000 distinct CDR3 sequences, approximately 60% found once. The sample comes from a study of post-analysis software for immune sequencing data. About the research overall: Clinical courses comprised relapsing-remitting, secondary progressive and progressive-relapsing multiple sclerosis. Notes on the study in general: Significantly lower normalized Chao1 diversity was seen in multiple sclerosis patients than in controls. Among five TRBV segments more frequent in patients than controls were TRBV5-6, TRBV5-1 and TRBV20-1. Those samples that were prepared in the same batch co-clustered strongly by F measure.

Deletions cut 10 bases from V and 3 bases from J, with 18 bases between. The length of the CDR3 is 14 residues. Germline lookup yields CDR1 MNHEY and CDR2 SVGAGI. Sequencing used blood. The chain joins TRBV6-5 to TRBJ1-1; no definite D call. The source of this sequence is a girl aged 2 to 9 with multiple sclerosis. CDR3 DNA sequence: TGTGCCAACGAGAACCGGGATAGGTACACTGAAGCTTTCTTT. As protein: CANENRDRYTEAFF.